A selection of T cell receptor beta chains follows, all from one sample in a study of blood T cell repertoires in COVID-19. This table comes from immunoSEQ multiplex PCR, and its TCRdb copy is limited to in-frame clones, with some not included. The sample yields some 98,000 clones, around 84% seen once. Sequenced material: peripheral blood. The receptors originated from a man in his 60s with acute or convalescent COVID-19. Both conserved end residues are part of each CDR3. The order of the fields is V gene, D gene, clone size, J gene, CDR3 DNA, CDR3 protein. A D gene is named only where the DNA matches it firmly. Not every row has a clone size; where given, it reads once, few, many or a size class.

V: TRBV3-1/TRBV3-2; D: TRBD1; size: once; J: TRBJ1-2; DNA: TGTGCCAGCAGCCAAGGGACAGGGAGAACTAACTATGGCTACACCTTC; CDR3: CASSQGTGRTNYGYTF
V: TRBV29-1; D: TRBD2; size: NA; J: TRBJ2-5; DNA: TGCAGCGTTGCCCGGGGGGTAGTTAAAGAGACCCAGTACTTC; CDR3: CSVARGVVKETQYF
V: TRBV15; D: TRBD1; size: NA; J: TRBJ1-5; DNA: TGTGCCACCAGCAGCGGGACAGGGAATAGCAATCAGCCCCAGCATTTT; CDR3: CATSSGTGNSNQPQHF
V: TRBV11-3; D: TRBD1; size: NA; J: TRBJ1-1; DNA: TGTGCCAGCAGCCCTGGACAGGGTAGCGTGAACACTGAAGCTTTCTTT; CDR3: CASSPGQGSVNTEAFF
V: TRBV2; D: TRBD1; size: NA; J: TRBJ1-2; DNA: TGTGCCAGCAGTCCAAAACAGGGGCACGGCTACACCTTC; CDR3: CASSPKQGHGYTF
V: TRBV6-5; D: TRBD1; size: NA; J: TRBJ2-7; DNA: TGTGCCAGCAGTTACTCGAGGACAGGGGGTGTTTTGGAGCAGTACTTC; CDR3: CASSYSRTGGVLEQYF
V: TRBV19; D: NA; size: NA; J: TRBJ1-1; DNA: TGTGCCAGTAGGACAGCTCATGGGGCTTTCTTT; CDR3: CASRTAHGAFF
V: TRBV6-5; D: TRBD1; size: NA; J: TRBJ1-1; DNA: TGTGCCAGCATCCAGGGGGCATTAATGAACACTGAAGCTTTCTTT; CDR3: CASIQGALMNTEAFF
V: TRBV6-6; D: TRBD1; size: NA; J: TRBJ2-7; DNA: TGTGCCAGCAGATTCGGACAGGGCGGGCAGTACTTC; CDR3: CASRFGQGGQYF
V: TRBV28; D: NA; size: NA; J: TRBJ1-3; DNA: TGTGCCAGCAGTTTACGCCAGGGAAACACCATATATTTT; CDR3: CASSLRQGNTIYF
V: TRBV7-9; D: NA; size: NA; J: TRBJ1-1; DNA: TGTGCCAGCAGCCCTGACTTCGGTGAAGCTTTCTTT; CDR3: CASSPDFGEAFF
V: TRBV2; D: NA; size: NA; J: TRBJ1-1; DNA: TGTGCCAGCATGGTTCGGGAGAACACTGAAGCTTTCTTT; CDR3: CASMVRENTEAFF
V: TRBV7-9; D: TRBD2; size: NA; J: TRBJ2-1; DNA: TGTGCCAGCAGCTTACCGGGGGGGTACAATGAGCAGTTCTTC; CDR3: CASSLPGGYNEQFF
V: TRBV7-8; D: TRBD1; size: NA; J: TRBJ2-6; DNA: TGTGCCAGCAGCTTACGGGACCCGGGACAGGGGCCCGGGGCCAACGTCCTGACTTTC; CDR3: CASSLRDPGQGPGANVLTF
V: TRBV28; D: TRBD1; size: NA; J: TRBJ1-1; DNA: TGTGCCAGCAGTTTATCAGGGGGGACTTTGAACACTGAAGCTTTCTTT; CDR3: CASSLSGGTLNTEAFF
V: TRBV6-5; D: TRBD2; size: NA; J: TRBJ2-1; DNA: TGTGCCAGCAGTTCCTCCTTAGCGGGGGGGCCCGGTGAGCAGTTCTTC; CDR3: CASSSSLAGGPGEQFF
V: TRBV7-9; D: TRBD1; size: NA; J: TRBJ1-3; DNA: TGTGCCAGCAGCGGGAGACAGGGGCTGGGACACACCATATATTTT; CDR3: CASSGRQGLGHTIYF
V: TRBV7-6; D: NA; size: NA; J: TRBJ1-5; DNA: TGTGCCAGCAGCTTAGTCGGGGGATCGGATCAGCCCCAGCATTTT; CDR3: CASSLVGGSDQPQHF
V: TRBV7-8; D: NA; size: NA; J: TRBJ2-3; DNA: TGTGCCAGCAGCATACGACGATTTGGAGGAACAGATACGCAGTATTTT; CDR3: CASSIRRFGGTDTQYF
V: TRBV19; D: TRBD2; size: NA; J: TRBJ2-1; DNA: TGTGCCAGTAGTATAGGGAATAGCGGGGGGGCCGGTGAGCAGTTCTTC; CDR3: CASSIGNSGGAGEQFF
V: TRBV10-1; D: TRBD1; size: few; J: TRBJ1-1; DNA: TGCGCCAGCAGTGAGTTTGGACAGGGGCCTGAAGCTTTCTTT; CDR3: CASSEFGQGPEAFF
V: TRBV24-1; D: NA; size: NA; J: TRBJ2-5; DNA: TGTGCCACCCGCAGGGGACGGCGCCAAGAGACCCAGTACTTC; CDR3: CATRRGRRQETQYF
V: TRBV15; D: NA; size: NA; J: TRBJ2-2; DNA: TGTGCCACCAAGTCGGGGGGCATGGGTACCGGGGAGCTGTTTTTT; CDR3: CATKSGGMGTGELFF
V: TRBV7-2; D: TRBD1; size: NA; J: TRBJ2-7; DNA: TGTGCCAGCAGCTTGTCCGGGACAGGGGGTTACGAGCAGTACTTC; CDR3: CASSLSGTGGYEQYF
V: TRBV6-1; D: NA; size: NA; J: TRBJ1-6; DNA: TGTGCCAGCAGTGAAACTCTGCAGGGAAATTCACCCCTCCACTTT; CDR3: CASSETLQGNSPLHF
V: TRBV12-3/TRBV12-4; D: NA; size: NA; J: TRBJ2-6; DNA: TGTGCCAGCAGTACATTAGGGGCCAACGTCCTGACTTTC; CDR3: CASSTLGANVLTF
V: TRBV15; D: NA; size: NA; J: TRBJ2-2; DNA: TGTGCCACCAGCCGAGAGGGGGGACAGAAAACCGGGGAGCTGTTTTTT; CDR3: CATSREGGQKTGELFF
V: TRBV18; D: NA; size: NA; J: TRBJ2-2; DNA: TGTGCCAGCGCCAGACAGCATTCGAACACCGGGGAGCTGTTTTTT; CDR3: CASARQHSNTGELFF
V: TRBV18; D: TRBD1; size: NA; J: TRBJ2-1; DNA: TGTGCCAGCTCACCACCGGCAGGGGGATCCTACAATGAGCAGTTCTTC; CDR3: CASSPPAGGSYNEQFF
V: TRBV11-1; D: NA; size: NA; J: TRBJ2-1; DNA: TGTGCCAGCAGCCCAGGCATCAGGACATACGAGCAGTTCTTC; CDR3: CASSPGIRTYEQFF
V: TRBV6-2/TRBV6-3; D: NA; size: NA; J: TRBJ2-5; DNA: TGTGCCAGCAGTAACAGGGAGGAGACCCAGTACTTC; CDR3: CASSNREETQYF
V: TRBV2; D: TRBD2; size: NA; J: TRBJ2-5; DNA: TGTGCCAGCAGCGGACTAGCGGTACATAAAGAGACCCAGTACTTC; CDR3: CASSGLAVHKETQYF
V: TRBV7-2; D: NA; size: NA; J: TRBJ2-4; DNA: TGTGCCAGCAGCTTCCGGACAGTTACGAGCCTAGGATCCAAAAACATTCAGTACTTC; CDR3: CASSFRTVTSLGSKNIQYF
V: TRBV2; D: TRBD1; size: NA; J: TRBJ1-5; DNA: TGTGCCAGCAGGACCTTACAGGGGGGGGGTCAGCCCCAGCATTTT; CDR3: CASRTLQGGGQPQHF
V: TRBV5-1; D: TRBD2; size: NA; J: TRBJ2-7; DNA: TGCGCCAGCAGCTTGGTGCGGGGGGGCCGGTACGAGCAGTACTTC; CDR3: CASSLVRGGRYEQYF
V: TRBV27; D: NA; size: NA; J: TRBJ1-2; DNA: TGTGCCAGCAGTCCGTTAGGCGGCTCCTATGGCTACACCTTC; CDR3: CASSPLGGSYGYTF
V: TRBV28; D: NA; size: NA; J: TRBJ2-3; DNA: TGTGCCAGCAGTTTGACCGGGGAGCCCACAGATACGCAGTATTTT; CDR3: CASSLTGEPTDTQYF
V: TRBV14; D: NA; size: NA; J: TRBJ1-1; DNA: TGTGCCAGCAGCATCGGGGGTAACACTGAAGCTTTCTTT; CDR3: CASSIGGNTEAFF
V: TRBV6-5; D: NA; size: NA; J: TRBJ2-3; DNA: TGTACCAGCAGCCGTGGCACAGATACGCAGTATTTT; CDR3: CTSSRGTDTQYF
V: TRBV7-2; D: NA; size: NA; J: TRBJ1-6; DNA: TGTGCCAGCAGCCCTTATACGAGCTCCTATAATTCACCCCTCCACTTT; CDR3: CASSPYTSSYNSPLHF
V: TRBV7-9; D: NA; size: NA; J: TRBJ2-1; DNA: TGTGCCAGCAGCTTTGCCGGAGGTAGGAGTTACAATGAGCAGTTCTTC; CDR3: CASSFAGGRSYNEQFF
V: TRBV28; D: NA; size: NA; J: TRBJ2-6; DNA: TGTGCCAGCAGCGCCCCCGCGGGGACAGTCCATTCTGGGGCCAACGTCCTGACTTTC; CDR3: CASSAPAGTVHSGANVLTF